This entry lists 5 T cell receptor beta chains sequenced from one sample in a study of T-cell reconstitution after alpha-beta-depleted transplantation in children. TCRbeta library construction was performed incorporating unique molecular identifiers. TCRdb fed the PCR reads into MiXCR, producing one record per CDR3 protein. The top ten hold about 12% of the sample, which has about 170,000 distinct CDR3 sequences, around 10% seen once. The sample in question was PBMCs, obtained before TCRalphabeta/CD19-depleted stem cell transplant. These receptors were collected from a boy between 2 and 15 years old with acute myeloid leukemia, due to receive a stem cell transplant.

At least ten counts were recorded for this clonotype. The chain combines TRBV9 with TRBJ2-7; no definite D call. Germline values: CDR1 SGDLS, CDR2 YYNGEE. The CDR3 extends over 13 amino acids. Deletions cut 0 bases from V and 1 base from J, with 5 bases between. CDR3 protein: CASSVDGSYEQYF. The CDR3 nucleotides are TGTGCCAGCAGCGTAGATGGGTCCTACGAGCAGTACTTC.

This clonotype was observed at least ten times. V is TRBV5-1 and J is TRBJ1-2, with 8 bases fitting TRBD1. Trimming took 0 bases from V and 7 from J; bases not matched to a gene: 5. The germline gives CDR1 SGHRS, CDR2 YFSETQ. The CDR3 totals 14 residues. CDR3 bases: TGCGCCAGCAGCTTGGGATCAGGGGGCACTGGCTACACCTTC. This sequence encodes CASSLGSGGTGYTF.

This clonotype was detected ten times or more. The gene calls are TRBV27 and TRBJ2-1; 9 positions agree with TRBD2. The CDR3 runs 14 residues. Germline V gene lookup returns CDR1 MNHEY and CDR2 SMNVEV (reference sequence). V lost 6 bases to trimming and J lost 3 bases; unmatched junction nucleotides: 3. CDR3: CASRRGGIYNEQFF. The CDR3 DNA reads as TGTGCCAGCAGGCGGGGGGGTATCTACAATGAGCAGTTCTTC.

This clonotype was picked up many times. The chain carries TRBV7-4 and TRBJ2-7; 12 bases match TRBD2. This CDR3 has 16 amino acids. Germline assignment: CDR1 SGHVT and CDR2 SQSDAQ. After removal of 5 bases from V and 0 bases from J, the junction contained 5 bases not matched to a gene. CDR3 sequence reads: CASSRTSGTISYEQYV. The CDR3 region has the DNA TGTGCCAGCAGCCGGACTAGCGGGACCATCTCCTACGAGCAGTACGTC.

The J gene is TRBJ1-2, the V gene TRBV3-1; D unresolved. This CDR3 contains 12 residues. The germline V gene encodes CDR1 LGHDT and CDR2 YNNKEL (reference sequence). V lost 6 bases and J 5 bases, leaving 10 bases between the germline ends. CDR3 sequence: CASSHKVYGYTF. The CDR3 DNA reads as TGTGCCAGCAGTCATAAGGTGTATGGCTACACCTTC.